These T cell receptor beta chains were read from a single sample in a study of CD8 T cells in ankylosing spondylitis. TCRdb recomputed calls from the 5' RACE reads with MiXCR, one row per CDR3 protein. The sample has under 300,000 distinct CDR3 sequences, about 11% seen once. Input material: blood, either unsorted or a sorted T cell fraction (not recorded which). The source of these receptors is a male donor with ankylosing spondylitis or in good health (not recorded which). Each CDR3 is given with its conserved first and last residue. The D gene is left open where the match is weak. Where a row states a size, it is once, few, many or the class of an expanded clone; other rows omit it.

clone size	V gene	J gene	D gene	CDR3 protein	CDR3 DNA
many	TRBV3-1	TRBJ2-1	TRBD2	CASSTRLAGGDEQFF	TGTGCCAGCAGCACCCGACTAGCGGGAGGCGATGAGCAGTTCTTC
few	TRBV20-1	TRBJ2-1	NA	CSAADLISYNEQFF	TGCAGTGCTGCGGACTTAATCTCCTACAATGAGCAGTTCTTC
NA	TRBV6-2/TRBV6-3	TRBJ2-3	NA	CASSYGSPTQYF	TGTGCCAGCAGTTACGGGTCGCCGACGCAGTATTTT
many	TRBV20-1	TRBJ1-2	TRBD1	CSAVGDRGGYTF	TGCAGTGCCGTAGGGGACAGGGGTGGCTACACCTTC
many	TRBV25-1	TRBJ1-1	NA	CASSVGGYTEAFF	TGTGCCAGCAGTGTGGGCGGGTACACTGAAGCTTTCTTT
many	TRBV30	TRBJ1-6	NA	CAWVRAKGSPLHF	TGTGCCTGGGTCCGGGCTAAAGGTTCACCCCTCCACTTT
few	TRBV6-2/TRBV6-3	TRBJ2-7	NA	CASRPLRDRSSYEQYF	TGTGCCAGCAGGCCCCTCCGGGACCGTAGCTCCTACGAGCAGTACTTC
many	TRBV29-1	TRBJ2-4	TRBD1	CSVSTEGARAKNIQYF	TGCAGCGTCTCCACTGAGGGGGCCAGAGCCAAAAACATTCAGTACTTC
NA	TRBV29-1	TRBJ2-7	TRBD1	CSVDRGRGEQYF	TGCAGCGTCGACAGGGGAAGGGGCGAGCAGTACTTC
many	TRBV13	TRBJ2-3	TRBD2	CASSPGTSGGGDTQYF	TGTGCCAGCTCCCCCGGGACTAGCGGGGGCGGAGATACGCAGTATTTT
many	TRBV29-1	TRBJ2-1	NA	CSVVGGGGEQFF	TGCAGCGTTGTCGGAGGGGGCGGTGAGCAGTTCTTC
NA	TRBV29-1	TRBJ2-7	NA	CSVEVGQAGTLSSYEQYF	TGCAGCGTTGAAGTTGGACAGGCGGGAACTTTAAGCTCCTACGAGCAGTACTTC
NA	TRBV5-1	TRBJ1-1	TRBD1	CASSLWGQWGEAFF	TGCGCCAGCAGCTTATGGGGACAGTGGGGTGAAGCTTTCTTT
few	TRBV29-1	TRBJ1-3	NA	CSASGHGNTIYF	TGCAGCGCGTCAGGGCATGGAAACACCATATATTTT
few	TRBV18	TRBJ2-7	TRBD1	CASSPRQGAHEQYF	TGTGCCAGCTCCCCCAGACAGGGCGCCCACGAGCAGTACTTC
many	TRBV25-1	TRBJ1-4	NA	CASSGGVWANEKLFF	TGTGCCAGCAGTGGAGGGGTGTGGGCTAATGAAAAACTGTTTTTT
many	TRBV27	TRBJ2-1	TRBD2	CASSLWGGGSSYNEQFF	TGTGCCAGCAGTTTATGGGGCGGGGGGAGCTCCTACAATGAGCAGTTCTTC
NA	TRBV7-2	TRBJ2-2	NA	CASSLRGPSGGELFF	TGTGCCAGCAGCCTGAGAGGACCTTCAGGAGGGGAGCTGTTTTTT
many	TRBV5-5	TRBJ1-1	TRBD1	CASSLTGTAINTEAFF	TGTGCCAGCAGCTTAACCGGGACAGCCATAAACACTGAAGCTTTCTTT
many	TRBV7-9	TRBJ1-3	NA	CASSFGLDTIYF	TGTGCCAGCAGCTTCGGGCTGGACACCATATATTTT
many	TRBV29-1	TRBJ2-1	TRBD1	CSVEDRSQGVNEQFF	TGCAGCGTTGAAGATAGGAGCCAGGGGGTAAATGAGCAGTTCTTC
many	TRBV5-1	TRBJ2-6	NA	CASSSPWANVLTF	TGCGCCAGCAGTTCCCCGTGGGCCAACGTCCTGACTTTC
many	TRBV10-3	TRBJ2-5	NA	CAAAGAGVQETQYF	TGTGCCGCCGCGGGGGCCGGGGTCCAAGAGACCCAGTACTTC
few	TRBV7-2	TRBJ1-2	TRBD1	CASSYRDRGGYTF	TGTGCCAGCAGCTACCGGGACAGAGGTGGCTACACCTTC
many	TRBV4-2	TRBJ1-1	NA	CASSQVEEQGYRGAFF	TGTGCCAGCAGCCAAGTAGAAGAGCAGGGTTATCGCGGAGCTTTCTTT
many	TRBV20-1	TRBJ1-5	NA	CSARDLRGPYNQPQHF	TGCAGTGCTAGAGATTTACGGGGACCTTACAATCAGCCCCAGCATTTT
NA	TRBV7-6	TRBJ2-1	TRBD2	CASSAAGGPGEQFF	TGTGCCAGCAGCGCAGCGGGGGGGCCAGGTGAGCAGTTCTTC
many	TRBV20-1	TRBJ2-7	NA	CSAPQSGNVYEQYF	TGCAGTGCACCACAGAGCGGTAACGTCTACGAGCAGTACTTC
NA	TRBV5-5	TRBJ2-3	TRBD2	CASSKGLASTDTQYF	TGTGCCAGCAGCAAAGGACTAGCTAGCACAGATACGCAGTATTTT
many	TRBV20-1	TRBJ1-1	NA	CSARKGDGNTEAFF	TGCAGTGCTAGAAAGGGTGATGGGAACACTGAAGCTTTCTTT
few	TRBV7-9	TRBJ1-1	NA	CASSLGGQNTEAFF	TGTGCCAGCAGCTTAGGGGGTCAGAACACTGAAGCTTTCTTT
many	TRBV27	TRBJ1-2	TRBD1	CATGGTGVTYGYTF	TGTGCCACAGGAGGGACAGGAGTTACCTATGGCTACACCTTC
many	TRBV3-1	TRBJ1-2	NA	CASSRRGEDGYTF	TGTGCCAGCAGCCGCCGGGGGGAAGATGGCTACACCTTC
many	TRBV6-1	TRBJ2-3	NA	CASNTKGQITDTQYF	TGTGCCAGCAACACAAAGGGGCAGATCACAGATACGCAGTATTTT
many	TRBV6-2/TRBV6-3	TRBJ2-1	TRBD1	CASRQGSPYNEQFF	TGTGCCAGCAGACAGGGGTCCCCCTACAATGAGCAGTTCTTC
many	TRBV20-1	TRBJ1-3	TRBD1	CSATVGQLNTIYF	TGCAGTGCTACCGTGGGACAGTTGAACACCATATATTTT
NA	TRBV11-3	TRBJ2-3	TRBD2	CVSSLGLAVTDTQYF	TGTGTCAGCAGCTTAGGACTAGCGGTCACAGATACGCAGTATTTT
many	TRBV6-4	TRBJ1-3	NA	CASSARGFSGNTIYF	TGTGCCAGCAGTGCTCGGGGCTTCTCTGGAAACACCATATATTTT
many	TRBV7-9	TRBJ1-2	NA	CAGWDGGDYGYTF	TGTGCCGGCTGGGATGGTGGGGACTATGGCTACACCTTC
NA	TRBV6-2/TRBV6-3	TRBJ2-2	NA	CASSRIPGGPGELFF	TGTGCCAGCAGCCGCATCCCGGGCGGACCCGGGGAGCTGTTTTTT
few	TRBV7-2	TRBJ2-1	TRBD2	CASSFRTSGLNNEQFF	TGTGCCAGCAGCTTCCGGACTAGCGGCCTCAACAATGAGCAGTTCTTC